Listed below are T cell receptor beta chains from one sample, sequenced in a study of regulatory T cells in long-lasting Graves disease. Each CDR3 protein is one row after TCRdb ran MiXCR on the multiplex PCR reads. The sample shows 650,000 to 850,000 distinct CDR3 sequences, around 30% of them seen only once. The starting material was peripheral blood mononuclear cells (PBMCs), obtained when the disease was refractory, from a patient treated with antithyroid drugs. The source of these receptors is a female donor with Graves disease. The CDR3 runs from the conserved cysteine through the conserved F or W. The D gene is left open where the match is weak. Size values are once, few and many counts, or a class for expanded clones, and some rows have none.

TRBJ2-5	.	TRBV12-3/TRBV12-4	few	CASSRPTPRETQYF	TGTGCCAGCAGTCGACCGACGCCCAGGGAGACCCAGTACTTC
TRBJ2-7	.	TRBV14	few	CASSQELGSEQYF	TGTGCCAGCAGCCAAGAGTTAGGTAGCGAGCAGTACTTC
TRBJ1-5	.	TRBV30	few	CAWSERSNQPQHF	TGTGCCTGGAGTGAGCGCAGCAATCAGCCCCAGCATTTT
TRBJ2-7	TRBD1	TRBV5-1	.	CASSFAGQGINEQYF	TGCGCCAGCAGCTTCGCCGGACAGGGGATCAACGAGCAGTACTTC
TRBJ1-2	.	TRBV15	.	CATSARGDWHTF	TGTGCCACCAGTGCCCGGGGAGACTGGCACACCTTC
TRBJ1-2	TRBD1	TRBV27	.	CASSLRTGGYGYTF	TGTGCCAGCAGTTTGAGGACAGGGGGGTATGGCTACACCTTC
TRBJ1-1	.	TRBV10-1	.	CARPLRGGNTEAFF	TGCGCCAGGCCCCTAAGGGGGGGAAACACTGAAGCTTTCTTT
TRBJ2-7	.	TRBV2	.	CASSEATTEQYF	TGTGCCAGCAGTGAAGCTACGACAGAGCAGTACTTC
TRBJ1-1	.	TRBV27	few	CASSLRWEGVNTEAFF	TGTGCCAGCAGTTTGCGATGGGAGGGAGTGAACACTGAAGCTTTCTTT
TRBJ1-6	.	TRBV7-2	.	CASSLIEWNSPLHF	TGTGCCAGCAGCTTAATTGAGTGGAATTCACCCCTCCACTTT
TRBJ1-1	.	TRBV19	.	CASSPGTKDTEAFF	TGTGCCAGTAGTCCCGGGACGAAGGACACTGAAGCTTTCTTT
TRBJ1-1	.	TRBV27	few	CASSLSGRGVNTEAFF	TGTGCCAGCAGTTTATCCGGCAGAGGGGTTAACACTGAAGCTTTCTTT
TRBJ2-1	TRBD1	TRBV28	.	CASGTFWTRPGQGRVEQFF	TGTGCCAGCGGCACGTTCTGGACGCGCCCTGGACAGGGAAGAGTTGAGCAGTTCTTC
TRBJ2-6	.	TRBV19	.	CASSIDRGGTSSGANVLTF	TGTGCCAGTAGTATAGATCGAGGAGGTACTAGCTCCGGGGCCAACGTCCTGACTTTC
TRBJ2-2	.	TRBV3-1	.	CAGSPTTANTGELFF	TGTGCCGGCAGCCCTACTACAGCGAACACCGGGGAGCTGTTTTTT
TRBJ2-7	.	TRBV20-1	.	CSARHGSNSYEQYF	TGCAGTGCTAGACATGGGTCAAATTCCTACGAGCAGTACTTC
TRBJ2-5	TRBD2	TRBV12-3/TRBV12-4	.	CASSTRGGLGETQYF	TGTGCCAGCAGCACTCGCGGGGGGCTGGGAGAGACCCAGTACTTC
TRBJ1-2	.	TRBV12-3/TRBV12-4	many	CASSPRADGYTF	TGTGCCAGCAGTCCCAGGGCCGACGGCTACACCTTC
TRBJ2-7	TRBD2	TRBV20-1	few	CSARASGLAGGRLYEQYF	TGCAGTGCTAGAGCCTCGGGGCTAGCGGGAGGCCGATTATACGAGCAGTACTTC
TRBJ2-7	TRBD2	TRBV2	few	CASSVDAGAGEQYF	TGTGCCAGCAGTGTGGACGCGGGAGCTGGAGAGCAGTACTTC
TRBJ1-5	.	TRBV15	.	CATSRDGTDNQPQHF	TGTGCCACCAGCAGAGATGGAACAGACAATCAGCCCCAGCATTTT
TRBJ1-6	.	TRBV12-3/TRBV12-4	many	CASSLGASYNSPLHF	TGTGCCAGCAGTTTGGGTGCGTCGTATAATTCACCCCTCCACTTT
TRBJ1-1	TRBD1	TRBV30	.	CAWSRGTVNTEAFF	TGTGCCTGGAGTCGTGGGACAGTGAACACTGAAGCTTTCTTT
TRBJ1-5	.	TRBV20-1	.	CSALPPRGSGGGYSNQPQHF	TGCAGTGCCCTTCCCCCTCGGGGCAGCGGAGGGGGTTATAGCAATCAGCCCCAGCATTTT
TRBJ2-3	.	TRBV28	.	CASTPSSLTSTDTQYF	TGTGCCAGCACCCCCAGTAGCCTCACTAGCACAGATACGCAGTATTTT
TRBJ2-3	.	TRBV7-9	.	CASSSQGSTDTQYF	TGTGCCAGCAGCTCACAGGGATCCACAGATACGCAGTATTTT
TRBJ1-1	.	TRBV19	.	CASSIGDWAEAFF	TGTGCCAGTAGTATCGGGGACTGGGCTGAAGCTTTCTTT
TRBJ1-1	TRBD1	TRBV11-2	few	CASSTRDRFGTEAFF	TGTGCCAGCAGCACCCGGGACAGGTTCGGCACTGAAGCTTTCTTT
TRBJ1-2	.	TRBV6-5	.	CACSYGPQGYGYTF	TGTGCCTGCAGTTACGGGCCACAGGGCTATGGCTACACCTTC